This TCR beta chain was documented in a study of T-cell memory formation after mild COVID-19. TCRdb processed the 5' RACE reads anew with MiXCR; each CDR3 protein has one entry. The sample contains over 120,000 distinct CDR3 sequences, about 23% of which appear only once. Regarding this clonotype: The antigen is unknown.

Broader study findings: Contracting clones from day 15 to 85 showed balanced CD4/CD8; later expanders favored CD4+.

Germline CDR1 SGHVS, CDR2 FQNEAQ. CDR3 size: 15 residues. Trimming left V 8 bases short and J 1 base short, with 17 bases between. The gene calls are TRBV7-8 and TRBJ1-1, with a tentative D call TRBD1 (6 bases). Source material: PBMCs or a T cell subset sorted from them (not recorded which). This TCR was recovered from an adult woman who had mild COVID-19 (a few samples of this study predate the infection). Cell type and time point are not known. The CDR3 sequence: CASGGFGGSNTEAFF. CDR3 in DNA: TGTGCCAGCGGGGGCTTTGGAGGCTCGAACACTGAAGCTTTCTTT.